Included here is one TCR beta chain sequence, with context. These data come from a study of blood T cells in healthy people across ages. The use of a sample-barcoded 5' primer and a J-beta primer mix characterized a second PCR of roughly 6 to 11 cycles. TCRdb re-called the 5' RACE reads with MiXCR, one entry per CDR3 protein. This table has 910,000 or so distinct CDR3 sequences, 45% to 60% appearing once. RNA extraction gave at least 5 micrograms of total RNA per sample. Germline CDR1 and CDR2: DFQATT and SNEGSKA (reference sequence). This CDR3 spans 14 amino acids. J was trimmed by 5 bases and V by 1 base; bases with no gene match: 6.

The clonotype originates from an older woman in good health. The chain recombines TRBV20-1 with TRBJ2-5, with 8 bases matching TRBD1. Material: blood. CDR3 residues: CSARVPGGRETQYF. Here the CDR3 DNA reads TGCAGTGCTAGAGTTCCAGGGGGCCGTGAGACCCAGTACTTC.